The source of this TCR beta chain is a study of technical replicates of blood from a handful of donors. CDR3 length equals 13 residues. Germline V gene data show CDR1 as MNHNS and CDR2 as SASEGT. Trimming pared 5 bases from V and 8 bases from J, leaving 15 bases between. Some clones are missing from TCRdb's copy, which holds only in-frame ones; the method was immunoSEQ multiplex PCR. The sample lists over 55,000 clones; just under 97% were seen once. The J gene is TRBJ1-2, the V gene TRBV6-1; D may be TRBD1 (5 bases). This clonotype was sampled from a human donor in good health. The sequenced sample was T cells isolated from PBMCs. CDR3 sequence (DNA): TGTGCCAGCAGTCCAAGCAGGGTTGGGGGCTACACCTTC. It specifies CASSPSRVGGYTF.